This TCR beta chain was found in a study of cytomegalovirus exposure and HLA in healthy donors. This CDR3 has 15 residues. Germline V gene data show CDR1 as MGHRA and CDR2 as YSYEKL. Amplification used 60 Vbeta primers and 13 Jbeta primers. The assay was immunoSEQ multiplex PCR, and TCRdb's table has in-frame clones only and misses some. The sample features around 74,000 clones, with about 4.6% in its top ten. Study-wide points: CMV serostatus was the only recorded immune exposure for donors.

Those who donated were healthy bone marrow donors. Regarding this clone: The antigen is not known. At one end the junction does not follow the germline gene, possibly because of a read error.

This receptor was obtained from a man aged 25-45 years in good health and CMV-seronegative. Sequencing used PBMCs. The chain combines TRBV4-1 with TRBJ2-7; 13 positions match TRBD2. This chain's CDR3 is CASSRAGLAGPPGRF. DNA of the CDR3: TGCGCCAGCAGCCGTGCGGGACTAGCGGGACCCCCGGGGCGCTTC.